A single sample is the source of the 27 T cell receptor beta chains below, sequenced in a study of beta chain features in type 1 diabetes (dated by TCRdb to between 2017 and 2018). Libraries were built with the immunoSEQ multiplex PCR assay. The High Capacity cDNA Reverse Transcription Kit was used to reverse transcribe all of the isolated RNA, meaning that expressed TCRB transcripts were what got sequenced. TCRdb re-hosts the immuneACCESS table, in-frame sequences only. Its copies lack some clones; in the studies checked, an unresolved V gene accounts for under half of them, and the cause for the rest is not known. The sample profile shows over 300,000 clones; roughly 8% of them were found once. More than 0.4% of the sample goes to the ten largest clones. Sequencing was performed on central memory CD4+ T cells from blood. These TCRs come from a woman aged 18-30 years in good health.

V usage is TRBV7-9 and J usage is TRBJ1-4, with D hard to call. V shed 2 bases and J shed 5 bases, with 0 bases lying between them. The CDR3 has 11 residues. Germline-derived CDR1 and CDR2 are SEHNR and FQNEAQ (reference sequence). CDR3 in amino acids: CASSLNEKLFF. The CDR3 DNA is TGTGCCAGCAGCTTAAATGAAAAACTGTTTTTT.

The rearrangement joins TRBV4-1 to TRBJ1-1; D gene unclear. V was pared by 2 bases and J by 3 bases, with 10 bases between. The germline V gene has CDR1 MGHRA and CDR2 YSYEKL. The CDR3 is 14 amino acids. Here the CDR3 DNA reads TGCGCCAGCAGCCAACTGGGAGGGCACACTGAAGCTTTCTTT. Amino acids: CASSQLGGHTEAFF.

The chain has TRBV27 and TRBJ1-2, with unresolved D. V lost 3 bases to trimming and J lost 4 bases, with 9 bases between them. The CDR3 has 13 amino acids. Germline CDR1 reads MNHEY; CDR2 reads SMNVEV (reference sequence). Here the CDR3 DNA reads TGTGCCAGCAGTTTTAAGTCTTTCTATGGCTACACCTTC. Protein product: CASSFKSFYGYTF.

The J gene is TRBJ2-1, the V gene TRBV18, with 10 bases identical to TRBD2. This CDR3 has 15 amino acids. Unmatched junction bases numbered 7, after V lost 6 bases and J lost 5 bases. CDR1 and CDR2 from the germline V gene are KGHSH and LQKENI. As DNA, the CDR3 is TGTGCCAGCTCTCCTCTAGCGGGAGTGAACAATGAGCAGTTCTTC. Protein product: CASSPLAGVNNEQFF.

This chain joins TRBV7-9 and TRBJ2-7; a weak D match, TRBD2 (6 bases). The germline gives CDR1 SEHNR, CDR2 FQNEAQ (reference sequence). V dropped 3 bases and J dropped 2 bases, with 8 bases sitting between them. The CDR3 runs 13 residues. The DNA for the CDR3 is TGTGCCAGCAGCTTGGAGGGGACCTACGAGCAGTACTTC. Protein sequence: CASSLEGTYEQYF.

This clone occurred a few times. The V call is TRBV29-1, the J call TRBJ2-5; D is unresolved. The tail of the sequence fits TRBJ2-7 better, so the J call may be wrong. Germline V gene data show CDR1 as SQVTM and CDR2 as ANQGSEA. CDR3 length: 12 amino acids. Written as DNA, the CDR3 is TGCAGCGTTGCTCAAAGCGACTACGAGCAGTACTTC. It translates to CSVAQSDYEQYF.

The CDR3 sequence: CASSLLVSSRNQETQYF. DNA of the CDR3: TGTGCCAGCAGCTTGCTTGTGTCTAGCCGGAATCAAGAGACCCAGTACTTC. The chain is built from TRBV5-4 and TRBJ2-5; D might be TRBD2 (5 bases). Germline CDR1 reads SGHNT; CDR2 reads YYREEE (reference sequence). Trimming left V 1 base short and J 2 bases short, with 18 bases between. There are 17 residues in the CDR3.

The V gene is TRBV6-4, the J gene TRBJ2-2; 10 nucleotides align to TRBD2. The germline V gene has CDR1 MRHNA and CDR2 SNTAGT. Trimming took 1 base from V and 3 from J; bases not matched to a gene: 5. The CDR3 is made up of 17 amino acids. CDR3 protein: CASSDCLAGVYTGELFF. CDR3 nucleotides: TGTGCCAGCAGTGACTGTCTAGCGGGAGTCTACACCGGGGAGCTGTTTTTT.

This clone was found a few times. The genes are TRBV7-2 and TRBJ2-5; D is uncertain. V was clipped by 0 bases and J by 4 bases, with 15 bases between them. Germline CDR1 SGHTA, CDR2 FQGNSA. The CDR3 has 16 residues. For the CDR3, the DNA is TGTGCCAGCAGCTTAGCGGGGATCCGATTGGGAGAGACCCAGTACTTC. This codes for CASSLAGIRLGETQYF.

This sequence joins TRBV29-1 and TRBJ1-2, with 11 bases matching TRBD1. The trim removed 6 bases at V and 7 bases at J, leaving 7 bases unmatched. The CDR3 sequence is 13 residues long. Germline values: CDR1 SQVTM, CDR2 ANQGSEA. CDR3 residues: CSVGRDRGFGYTF. Here the CDR3 DNA reads TGCAGCGTCGGTAGGGACAGGGGGTTTGGCTACACCTTC.

This clone was found a few times. V gene TRBV29-1 combines with J gene TRBJ1-2; 9 nucleotides line up with TRBD1. The CDR3 runs 13 residues. Germline CDR1 is SQVTM and CDR2 is ANQGSEA. The J segment lost 8 bases and the V segment lost 7 bases, leaving 11 bases of the junction unmatched. CDR3 in amino acids: CSGKAGGTGGYTF. CDR3 in DNA: TGCAGCGGCAAAGCCGGGGGGACAGGGGGCTACACCTTC.

This clone was counted only a few times. The chain carries TRBV11-2 and TRBJ2-7, with 12 bases that match TRBD1. CDR3 length: 14 residues. CDR1 and CDR2 from the germline V gene are SGHAT and FQNNGV. The ends lost 5 bases at V and 7 bases at J; junction bases unmatched: 6. The CDR3 bases are TGTGCCAGCAGCCTGGGACAGGGGGCTAAAGAGCAGTACTTC. As protein: CASSLGQGAKEQYF.

The chain links TRBV18 to TRBJ2-3, with TRBD2 as a possible D gene (5 bases). Trimming stripped 3 bases from V and 6 bases from J, with 19 bases between. Germline V gives CDR1 KGHSH, CDR2 LQKENI. The CDR3 spans 16 residues. DNA of the CDR3: TGTGCCAGCTCACCTACCAGTGTCGTGGGAGTGGATACGCAGTATTTT. This encodes CASSPTSVVGVDTQYF.

In its sample, this clone was seen a few times. The V gene is TRBV5-6, the J gene TRBJ2-3, with 12 bases matching TRBD2. CDR1 is SGHDT, CDR2 YYEEEE, per germline. The CDR3 has 16 residues. The V and J ends lost 0 bases and 5 bases, in that order; junction bases with no gene match: 4. The CDR3 spells CASSLGLAGVGDTQYF. The DNA for the CDR3 is TGTGCCAGCAGCTTGGGACTAGCGGGAGTTGGAGATACGCAGTATTTT.

This clone turned up a few times. This rearrangement joins TRBV4-3 to TRBJ2-5, with a possible D match to TRBD2 (6 bases). The CDR3 has 14 amino acids. Trimming stripped 4 bases from V and 0 bases from J, with 9 bases between. Germline loops: CDR1 LGHNA, CDR2 YSLEER. The DNA for the CDR3 is TGCGCCAGCAGCCCCGGGAGTAACCAAGAGACCCAGTACTTC. Its protein is CASSPGSNQETQYF.

This clone came up a few times. The V gene is TRBV10-3, the J gene TRBJ2-1, with 10 bases lining up with TRBD1. This CDR3 is built from 16 residues. The junction had 13 bases not matched to a gene; V was cut back by 6 bases and J by 8 bases. CDR1 ENHRY and CDR2 SYGVKD come from the germline V gene. The CDR3 spells CAIRNTGTGEVYEQFF. The CDR3 coding sequence is TGTGCCATCAGAAATACCGGGACAGGGGAGGTCTATGAGCAGTTCTTC.

The V gene is TRBV5-6, the J gene TRBJ1-2; 9 bases are shared with TRBD1. This CDR3 has 15 residues. V lost 5 bases, J lost 6 bases, and 11 bases stayed unmatched. The germline CDR1 and CDR2 sequences are SGHDT and YYEEEE. The CDR3, as DNA: TGTGCCAGCAGAGAAGCCGGGACAGGGAGGAATGGCTACACCTTC. It translates to CASREAGTGRNGYTF.

This clone showed up just a few times. V usage is TRBV11-2 and J usage is TRBJ1-5, with 9 bases matching TRBD1. J gave up 15 bases and V 5 bases, and 14 bases lay outside the gene matches. CDR3 length: 14 residues. Germline CDR1 reads SGHAT; CDR2 reads FQNNGV. CDR3 coding DNA: TGTGCCAGCAGCCCCTCGGTCGGGACAGGGAAACGGCATTTT. Its protein product is CASSPSVGTGKRHF.

The chain carries TRBV6-5 and TRBJ1-2, with D unclear. In germline, CDR1 is MNHEY, CDR2 SVGAGI. V dropped 3 bases and J dropped 8 bases, with 13 bases sitting between them. This CDR3 spans 13 amino acids. The DNA of the CDR3 is TGTGCCAGCAGTTATAAACCAGACCTCGGCTACACCTTC. It codes for CASSYKPDLGYTF.

There are many counts of this clone. The chain combines TRBV7-2 with TRBJ2-3; D unclear. Between the trimmed V and J ends, which lost 1 base and 2 bases, there was a span of 7 bases. CDR3 length: 14 residues. The germline CDR1 and CDR2 sequences are SGHTA and FQGNSA. Written as DNA, the CDR3 is TGTGCCAGCAGCTTAGATTACGACACAGATACGCAGTATTTT. Translation: CASSLDYDTDTQYF.

The chain recombines TRBV1 with TRBJ1-3. TRBV1 has pseudogene status. The CDR3 sequence is 16 residues long. Here the CDR3 DNA reads TGCACCAGCAGCCAAAACTCGGGGGTATCTGGAAACACCATATATTTT. This translates into CTSSQNSGVSGNTIYF.

This clone came up a few times. The chain uses TRBV9 and TRBJ2-1; perhaps TRBD2 as D (6 bases). V lost 2 bases and J 2 bases, leaving 11 bases between the germline ends. This CDR3 spans 15 amino acids. The germline gives CDR1 SGDLS, CDR2 YYNGEE. As DNA, the CDR3 is TGTGCCAGCAGCGTCCGGGACTCAGCCTACAATGAGCAGTTCTTC. Amino acid sequence: CASSVRDSAYNEQFF.

The genes are TRBV6-5 and TRBJ2-2, with D perhaps TRBD1 (5 bases). This CDR3 has 15 amino acids. Germline V CDR1 and CDR2: MNHEY, SVGAGI. Trimming shortened V by 5 bases and J by 2 bases, and 12 bases separated the two germline ends. Here the CDR3 DNA reads TGTGCCAGCAGTAAAGACAGACGAAACACCGGGGAGCTGTTTTTT. This translates into CASSKDRRNTGELFF.

The sample holds a few counts of this clone. This chain joins TRBV7-2 and TRBJ2-7; 11 bases line up with TRBD2. There are 15 residues in the CDR3. The junction had 10 bases not matched to a gene; V was cut back by 5 bases and J by 7 bases. Germline lookup yields CDR1 SGHTA and CDR2 FQGNSA. The DNA of the CDR3 is TGTGCCAGCAGCATTACCGGGACTAGCGGAGAAGAGCAGTACTTC. The encoded protein is CASSITGTSGEEQYF.

This clone showed up just a few times. The gene calls are TRBV7-3 and TRBJ1-1; D not resolved. Germline lookup yields CDR1 SGHTA and CDR2 FQGTGA. This CDR3 has 14 residues. The V end lost 2 bases, the J end lost 6 bases, and 13 bases lay between the germline ends. DNA for the CDR3: TGTGCCAGCAGCTTAGAACAAGGAGGCCCTGAAGCTTTCTTT. This sequence encodes CASSLEQGGPEAFF.

J is TRBJ2-7 and V is TRBV18; D perhaps matches TRBD2 (5 bases). Germline CDR1 reads KGHSH; CDR2 reads LQKENI. V was clipped by 2 bases and J by 2 bases, with 10 bases between them. The CDR3 contains 14 residues. Here the CDR3 DNA reads TGTGCCAGCTCACCAGGTCGGGGTACCTACGAGCAGTACTTC. It codes for CASSPGRGTYEQYF.

This clone turned up a few times. The chain has TRBV5-1 and TRBJ2-7; the match to TRBD2 covers 9 bases. The CDR3 spans 16 residues. V shed 7 bases, J shed 2 bases, and the junction held 13 bases outside the gene matches. Germline lookup yields CDR1 SGHRS and CDR2 YFSETQ. CDR3 DNA sequence: TGCGCCAGCCGGAGAAATAGCGGGAGTGGTGCCTACGAGCAGTACTTC. It is translated as CASRRNSGSGAYEQYF.